The 10 T cell receptor beta chains below come from one sample, sequenced in a study of blood T cell repertoires in COVID-19. The data were produced by immunoSEQ multiplex PCR, yet TCRdb's version contains in-frame clones alone and is incomplete. The sample comprises 200,000 to 250,000 clones, roughly 89% of which are singletons, and around 10% rests with the top ten. Sequenced: PBMCs or T cells enriched from blood (not recorded which). These receptors were obtained from a man aged 18 to 35 with acute COVID-19.

The chain has TRBV28 and TRBJ1-2; 9 bases fit TRBD1. The germline CDR1 and CDR2 sequences are MDHEN and SYDVKM. The CDR3 covers 15 residues. V lost 6 bases, J lost 2 bases, and 7 bases stayed unmatched. CDR3 in DNA: TGTGCCAGCAGCCTAGGGGACAGGGCGAACTATGGCTACACCTTC. As protein: CASSLGDRANYGYTF.

V and J are TRBV3-1 (or the pseudogene TRBV3-2) and TRBJ2-3, with 12 bases that match TRBD2. From germline, CDR1 is LGHDT and CDR2 YNNKEL (reference sequence). This CDR3 comprises 15 residues. The V gene end was trimmed by 6 bases and the J gene end by 6 bases; junction bases not matched to a gene: 7. The CDR3 protein is CASSRLAGVGDTQYF. The CDR3 DNA is TGTGCCAGCAGTCGACTAGCGGGAGTCGGGGATACGCAGTATTTT.

The rearrangement uses TRBV4-1 and TRBJ2-1; 7 nucleotides align to TRBD2. There are 16 residues in the CDR3. CDR1 and CDR2 from the germline V gene are MGHRA and YSYEKL. With V trimmed by 1 base and J by 5 bases, 8 bases remained unmatched. Written as DNA, the CDR3 is TGCGCCAGCAGCCAAGCCCCGAGCGGGAAACACAATGAGCAGTTCTTC. Amino acids: CASSQAPSGKHNEQFF.

The rearrangement uses TRBV28 and TRBJ1-2; 8 positions match TRBD1. The V segment lost 5 bases and the J segment 3 bases; nucleotides outside the gene matches: 2. This CDR3 is built from 13 residues. Germline loops: CDR1 MDHEN, CDR2 SYDVKM. The CDR3 DNA reads as TGTGCCAGCAGTGTGGGACAGGACTATGGCTACACCTTC. The encoded protein is CASSVGQDYGYTF.

This clone was seen once. The chain has TRBV10-1 and TRBJ2-3, with D perhaps matching TRBD1 (6 bases). Trimming shortened V by 5 bases and J by 0 bases, and 9 bases separated the two germline ends. The V gene's germline CDR1 is WNHNN and CDR2 SYGVQD (reference sequence). The CDR3 has 14 residues. The CDR3 reads CASSTGTSTDTQYF. In nucleotides, the CDR3 is TGCGCCAGCAGTACCGGGACAAGCACAGATACGCAGTATTTT.

DNA for the CDR3: TGTGCCAGCAGCTTAGACGCACGGGGGAAGAATTCACCCCTCCACTTT. It translates to CASSLDARGKNSPLHF. The chain recombines TRBV11-2 with TRBJ1-6, with D possibly TRBD1 on 5 matching bases. V was pared by 0 bases and J by 7 bases, with 13 bases between. CDR1 is SGHAT, CDR2 FQNNGV, per germline. The CDR3 has 16 residues.

The chain's CDR3 is CSVVSGTNEKLFF. CDR3 sequence (DNA): TGCAGCGTAGTGTCGGGTACCAATGAAAAACTGTTTTTT. V is TRBV29-1 and J is TRBJ1-4; D is uncertain. The CDR3 extends over 13 amino acids. CDR1 SQVTM and CDR2 ANQGSEA come from the germline V gene. Trimming pared 6 bases from V and 5 bases from J, leaving 13 bases between.

CDR3 sequence: CASSEWTERNTIYF. The DNA for the CDR3 is TGTGCCAGCAGTGAATGGACAGAGCGAAACACCATATATTTT. The J gene is TRBJ1-3, the V gene TRBV6-1, with D perhaps matching TRBD1 (6 bases). This CDR3 spans 14 amino acids. Germline values: CDR1 MNHNS, CDR2 SASEGT. Between the trimmed V and J ends, which lost 2 bases and 5 bases, there was a span of 10 bases.

This chain connects TRBV28 to TRBJ2-5; maybe TRBD2 (5 bases). The length of the CDR3 is 14 residues. The V end lost 3 bases, the J end lost 5 bases, and 13 bases lay between the germline ends. CDR1 MDHEN and CDR2 SYDVKM come from the germline V gene. The chain's CDR3 is CASSFSGLGETQYF. The CDR3 DNA is TGTGCCAGCAGTTTTTCGGGGTTAGGGGAGACCCAGTACTTC.

In its sample, this clone was seen a few times. In DNA form, the CDR3 reads TGCAGCGTTGAGTTTGTGGGCCCCAACTATGGCTACACCTTC. Protein: CSVEFVGPNYGYTF. The chain is built from TRBV29-1 and TRBJ1-2, with D uncertain. CDR3 size: 14 residues. Trimming cost V 3 bases and J 2 bases, with 13 bases left between them. Germline CDR1 and CDR2: SQVTM and ANQGSEA. The variable domain in full, completed from reference TRBV29-1 and TRBJ1-2, reads SAVISQKPSRDICQRGTSLTIQCQVDSQVTMMFWYRQQPGQSLTLIATANQGSEATYESGFVIDKFPISRPNLTFSTLTVSNMSPEDSSIYLCSVEFVGPNYGYTFGSGTRLTVV.